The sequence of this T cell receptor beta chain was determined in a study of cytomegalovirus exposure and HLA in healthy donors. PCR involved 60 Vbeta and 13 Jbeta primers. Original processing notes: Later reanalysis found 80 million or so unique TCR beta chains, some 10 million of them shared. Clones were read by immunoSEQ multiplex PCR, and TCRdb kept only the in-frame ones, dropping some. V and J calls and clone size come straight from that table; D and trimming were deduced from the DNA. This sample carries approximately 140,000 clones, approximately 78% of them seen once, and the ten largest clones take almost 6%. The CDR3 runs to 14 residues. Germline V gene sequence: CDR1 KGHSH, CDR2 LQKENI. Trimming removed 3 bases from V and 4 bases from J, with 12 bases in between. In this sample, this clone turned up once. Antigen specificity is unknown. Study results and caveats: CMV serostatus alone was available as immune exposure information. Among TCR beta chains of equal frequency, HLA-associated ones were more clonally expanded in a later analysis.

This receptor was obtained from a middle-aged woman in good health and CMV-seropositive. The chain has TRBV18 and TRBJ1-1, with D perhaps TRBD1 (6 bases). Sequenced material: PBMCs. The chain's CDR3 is CASSPLDRLTEAFF. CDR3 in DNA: TGTGCCAGCTCACCCCTAGACAGGCTCACTGAAGCTTTCTTT.